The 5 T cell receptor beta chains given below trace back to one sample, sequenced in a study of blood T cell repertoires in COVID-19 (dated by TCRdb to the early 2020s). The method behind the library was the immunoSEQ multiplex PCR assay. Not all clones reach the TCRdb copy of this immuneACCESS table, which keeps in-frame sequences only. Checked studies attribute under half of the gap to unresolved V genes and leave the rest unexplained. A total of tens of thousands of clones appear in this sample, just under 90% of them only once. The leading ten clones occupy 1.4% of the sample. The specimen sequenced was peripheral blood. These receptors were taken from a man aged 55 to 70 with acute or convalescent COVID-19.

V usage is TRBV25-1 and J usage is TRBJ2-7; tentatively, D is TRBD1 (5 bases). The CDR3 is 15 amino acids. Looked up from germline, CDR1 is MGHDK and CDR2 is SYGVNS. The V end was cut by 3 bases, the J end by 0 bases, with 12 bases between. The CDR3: CASSDEKGDSYEQYF. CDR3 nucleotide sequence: TGTGCCAGCAGTGATGAAAAAGGGGACTCCTACGAGCAGTACTTC.

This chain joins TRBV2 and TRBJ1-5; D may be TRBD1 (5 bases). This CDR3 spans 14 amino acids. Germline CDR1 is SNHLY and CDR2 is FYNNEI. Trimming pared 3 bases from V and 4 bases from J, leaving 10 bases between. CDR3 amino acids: CASSDPTANQPQHF. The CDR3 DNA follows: TGTGCCAGCAGTGACCCGACAGCTAATCAGCCCCAGCATTTT.

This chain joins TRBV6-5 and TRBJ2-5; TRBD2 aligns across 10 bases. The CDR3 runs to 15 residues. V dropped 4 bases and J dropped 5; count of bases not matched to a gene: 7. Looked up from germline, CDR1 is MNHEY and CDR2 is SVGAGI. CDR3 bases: TGTGCCAGCAGTTTAACTAGCGGGGTTCGGGAGACCCAGTACTTC. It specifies CASSLTSGVRETQYF.

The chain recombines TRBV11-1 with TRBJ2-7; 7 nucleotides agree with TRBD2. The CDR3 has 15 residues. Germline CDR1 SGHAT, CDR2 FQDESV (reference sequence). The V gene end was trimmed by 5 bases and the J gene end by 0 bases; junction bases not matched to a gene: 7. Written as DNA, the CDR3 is TGTGCCAGCAGCCACCTAGCGGCCTCCTCCTACGAGCAGTACTTC. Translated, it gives CASSHLAASSYEQYF.

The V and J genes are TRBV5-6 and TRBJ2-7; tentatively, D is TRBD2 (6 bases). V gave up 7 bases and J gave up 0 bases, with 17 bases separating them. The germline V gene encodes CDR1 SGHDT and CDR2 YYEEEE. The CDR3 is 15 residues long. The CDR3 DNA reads TGTGCCAGCTCCGGCGGGGTTCACGGCTCCTACGAGCAGTACTTC. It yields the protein CASSGGVHGSYEQYF.